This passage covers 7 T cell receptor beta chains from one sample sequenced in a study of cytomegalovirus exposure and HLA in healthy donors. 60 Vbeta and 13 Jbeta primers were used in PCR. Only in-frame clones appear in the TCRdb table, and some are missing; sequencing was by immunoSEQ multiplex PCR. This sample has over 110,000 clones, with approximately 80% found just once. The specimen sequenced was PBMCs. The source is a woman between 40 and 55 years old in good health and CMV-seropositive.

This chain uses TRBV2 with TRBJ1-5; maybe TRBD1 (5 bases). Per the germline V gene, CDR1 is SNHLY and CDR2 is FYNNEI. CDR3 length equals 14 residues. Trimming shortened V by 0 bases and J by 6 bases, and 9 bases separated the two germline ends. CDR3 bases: TGTGCCAGCAGTGAAGCGCAGGGTCCTCAGCCCCAGCATTTT. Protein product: CASSEAQGPQPQHF.

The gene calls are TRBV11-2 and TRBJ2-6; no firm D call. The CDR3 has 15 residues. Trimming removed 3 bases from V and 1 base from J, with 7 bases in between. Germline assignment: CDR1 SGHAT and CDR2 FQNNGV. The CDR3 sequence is CASSFVQSGANVLTF. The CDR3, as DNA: TGTGCCAGCAGCTTTGTCCAGTCTGGGGCCAACGTCCTGACTTTC.

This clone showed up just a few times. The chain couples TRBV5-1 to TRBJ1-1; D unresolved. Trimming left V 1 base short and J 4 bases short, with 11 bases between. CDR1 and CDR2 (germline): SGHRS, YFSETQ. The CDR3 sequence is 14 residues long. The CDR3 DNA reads TGCGCCAGCAGCTTGTTACTGGGCTCCACTGAAGCTTTCTTT. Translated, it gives CASSLLLGSTEAFF. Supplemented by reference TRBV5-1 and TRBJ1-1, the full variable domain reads KAGVTQTPRYLIKTRGQQVTLSCSPISGHRSVSWYQQTPGQGLQFLFEYFSETQRNKGNFPGRFSGRQFSNSRSEMNVSTLELGDSALYLCASSLLLGSTEAFFGQGTRLTVV.

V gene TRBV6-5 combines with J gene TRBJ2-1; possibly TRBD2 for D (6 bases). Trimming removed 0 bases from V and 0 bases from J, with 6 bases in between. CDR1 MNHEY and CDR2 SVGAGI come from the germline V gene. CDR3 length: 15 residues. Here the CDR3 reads CASSYSGGSYNEQFF. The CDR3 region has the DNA TGTGCCAGCAGTTACTCGGGGGGCTCCTACAATGAGCAGTTCTTC.

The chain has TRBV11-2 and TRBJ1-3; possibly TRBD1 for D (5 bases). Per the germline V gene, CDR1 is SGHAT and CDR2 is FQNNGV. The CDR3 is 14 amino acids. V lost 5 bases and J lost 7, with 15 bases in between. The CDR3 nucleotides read TGTGCCAGCAGCATTGGACAACCGGGCAACACCATATATTTT. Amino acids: CASSIGQPGNTIYF.

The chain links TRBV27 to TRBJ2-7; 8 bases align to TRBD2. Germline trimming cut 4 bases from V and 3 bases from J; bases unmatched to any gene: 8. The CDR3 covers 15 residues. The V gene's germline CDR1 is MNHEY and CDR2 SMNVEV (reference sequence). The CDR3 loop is CASSSRPGRVYEQYF. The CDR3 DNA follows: TGTGCCAGCAGTTCTAGGCCCGGGAGGGTCTACGAGCAGTACTTC.

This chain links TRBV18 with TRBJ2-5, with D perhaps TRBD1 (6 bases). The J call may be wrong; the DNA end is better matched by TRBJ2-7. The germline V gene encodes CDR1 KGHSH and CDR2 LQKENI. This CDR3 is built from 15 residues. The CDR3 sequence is CASSPQGQGSYEQYF. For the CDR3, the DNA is TGTGCCAGCTCACCACAGGGACAAGGAAGCTACGAGCAGTACTTC.